The next 31 T cell receptor beta chains were all read from a single sample in a study of T cells in Graves' hyperthyroidism and ophthalmopathy. Amplification of TCR beta CDR3 regions used RNA as the template. Initially, a first-round RT-PCR of the TCR CDR3 employed the HTBI primer set. TCRdb used MiXCR to reprocess the multiplex PCR reads, holding one entry per CDR3 protein. The table has approximately 400,000 distinct CDR3 sequences, roughly 13% seen once. Sequencing was performed on blood. These receptors originate from a man aged 25-45 years with Graves' hyperthyroidism that later progressed to Graves' ophthalmopathy.

This clonotype was found many times. The chain combines TRBV28 with TRBJ2-3, with D unresolved. The length of the CDR3 is 14 residues. Trimming removed 4 bases at V and 4 bases at J, with 12 bases between. From germline, CDR1 is MDHEN and CDR2 SYDVKM. Written as DNA, the CDR3 is TGTGCCAGCAGTTCTGCTCGTTCCCCAGATACGCAGTATTTT. Translating gives CASSSARSPDTQYF.

This chain links TRBV4-1 with TRBJ1-5, with D unresolved. V dropped 1 base and J dropped 1 base, with 8 bases sitting between them. The germline V gene has CDR1 MGHRA and CDR2 YSYEKL. The CDR3 contains 15 residues. CDR3 sequence reads: CASSQVWVSNQPQHF. CDR3 coding DNA: TGCGCCAGCAGCCAAGTGTGGGTGAGCAATCAGCCCCAGCATTTT.

Ten or more counts support this clonotype. V is TRBV12-3 or TRBV12-4 and J is TRBJ2-3; 11 nucleotides agree with TRBD1. After removal of 11 bases from V and 7 bases from J, the junction contained 8 bases not matched to a gene. The CDR3 has 13 residues. CDR3 bases: TGTGCCGACGGACAGGGGGCGGCGAATACGCAGTATTTT. Its translation is CADGQGAANTQYF.

This clonotype was observed a few times. The J gene is TRBJ1-1, the V gene TRBV29-1; a possible D gene is TRBD1 (5 bases). CDR1 SQVTM and CDR2 ANQGSEA come from the germline V gene. The CDR3 consists of 19 residues. Trimming took off 4 bases at V and 0 bases at J, with 27 bases between the two ends. CDR3 DNA sequence: TGCAGCGTTGCCCTACGGGGAGGGGTTAAGGTATCAATGAACACTGAAGCTTTCTTT. Translated: CSVALRGGVKVSMNTEAFF.

This clonotype was counted only a few times. The rearrangement links TRBV19 to TRBJ2-1; D possibly corresponds to TRBD2 (5 bases). From germline, CDR1 is LNHDA and CDR2 SQIVND (reference sequence). This CDR3 region has 14 residues. Trimming shortened V by 1 base and J by 6 bases, and 10 bases separated the two germline ends. The CDR3, as DNA: TGTGCCAGTAGTATAGGAGGGCTCCTCAATGAGCAGTTCTTC. Its translation: CASSIGGLLNEQFF.

This clonotype was seen a few times. The chain couples TRBV5-1 to TRBJ2-5; TRBD2 might be the D (5 bases). The V and J ends lost 0 bases and 9 bases respectively, with 15 bases between them. Germline-derived CDR1 and CDR2 are SGHRS and YFSETQ. The CDR3 sequence is 14 residues long. The CDR3: CASSLGWGERAQYF. CDR3 DNA sequence: TGCGCCAGCAGCTTGGGATGGGGAGAGAGGGCCCAGTACTTC.

This clonotype was observed a few times. The chain links TRBV10-1 to TRBJ2-7, with 8 positions matching TRBD1. The V segment lost 4 bases and the J segment 3 bases; nucleotides outside the gene matches: 2. This CDR3 region has 13 residues. Per germline, CDR1 WNHNN and CDR2 SYGVQD (reference sequence). In nucleotides, the CDR3 is TGCGCCAGCAGTGGACAGGGGAACTACGAGCAGTACTTC. Translating it yields CASSGQGNYEQYF.

This clonotype showed up many times. CDR3 in amino acids: CASSQYRDAYEQYF. In nucleotides, the CDR3 is TGTGCCAGCAGTCAATATAGGGACGCCTACGAGCAGTACTTC. This rearrangement joins TRBV28 to TRBJ2-7; D may be TRBD1 or TRBD2 (5 bases each). Deletions cut 5 bases from V and 2 bases from J, with 13 bases between. Per germline, CDR1 MDHEN and CDR2 SYDVKM. The CDR3 consists of 14 residues.

Ten or more counts support this clonotype. This chain joins TRBV7-9 and TRBJ2-3; TRBD1 is a possible D gene (6 bases). The V gene lost 1 base and the J gene lost 0 bases, with 8 bases spanning the gap. CDR3 length: 15 residues. CDR1 and CDR2 (germline): SEHNR, FQNEAQ (reference sequence). The CDR3, as DNA: TGTGCCAGCAGCTTAGGTAGGGGGAGCACAGATACGCAGTATTTT. Protein product: CASSLGRGSTDTQYF. The whole variable domain, remainder taken from reference TRBV7-9 and TRBJ2-3, is DTGVSQNPRHKITKRGQNVTFRCDPISEHNRLYWYRQTLGQGPEFLTYFQNEAQLEKSRLLSDRFSAERPKGSFSTLEIQRTEQGDSAMYLCASSLGRGSTDTQYFGPGTRLTVL.

This clonotype was found many times. The chain joins TRBV20-1 to TRBJ1-1; D is unresolved. V lost 6 bases to trimming and J lost 1 base, with 12 bases between them. This CDR3 region has 13 residues. Germline V gene lookup returns CDR1 DFQATT and CDR2 SNEGSKA (reference sequence). The CDR3 is CSAPLVGNTEAFF. CDR3 sequence (DNA): TGCAGTGCCCCCCTCGTGGGGAACACTGAAGCTTTCTTT.

With regard to this clonotype: One end of the junction varies from germline; a read error may be responsible. The chain couples TRBV6-1 to TRBJ1-3, with D uncertain. The CDR3 is 15 residues long. Germline assignment: CDR1 MNHNS and CDR2 SASEGT. For the CDR3, the DNA is TGTGCCAGCAGAACTTCCGGAGGCTCTGGAGACACCATATATTTT. This gives the protein CASRTSGGSGDTIYF.

This clonotype showed up many times. V gene TRBV12-3 or TRBV12-4 combines with J gene TRBJ1-1, with D possibly being TRBD1 (5 bases). Trimming stripped 5 bases from V and 0 bases from J, with 16 bases between. The CDR3 runs to 16 residues. The CDR3 loop reads CASSLDSEGLNTEAFF. DNA for the CDR3: TGTGCCAGCAGTCTCGACTCTGAGGGGTTGAACACTGAAGCTTTCTTT.

About this clonotype itself: One end of the junction fails to match germline, which may point to a read error. The rearrangement joins TRBV12-3 or TRBV12-4 to TRBJ2-5; unclear D gene. The CDR3 is 13 amino acids. CDR3 residues: CASSRPNQEAQYF. The CDR3 coding sequence is TGTGCCAGCAGTCGACCTAACCAAGAGGCCCAGTACTTC.

V and J are TRBV9 and TRBJ1-3; maybe TRBD1 (5 bases). With 0 bases removed from V and 0 bases from J, the gap between germline ends came to 10 bases. The CDR3 contains 16 residues. Germline CDR1 is SGDLS and CDR2 is YYNGEE. In DNA, the CDR3 is TGTGCCAGCAGCGTAGGGGACTCCAGCTCTGGAAACACCATATATTTT. Its translation: CASSVGDSSSGNTIYF.

In this sample, this clonotype turned up many times. This sequence joins TRBV5-1 and TRBJ1-1, with a weak D call TRBD1 (5 bases). V lost 4 bases and J 4 bases, leaving 14 bases between the germline ends. Germline V CDR1 and CDR2: SGHRS, YFSETQ. This CDR3 is built from 14 residues. CDR3 sequence (DNA): TGCGCCAGCAGCGACGACAGTTATGGCACTGAAGCTTTCTTT. This gives the protein CASSDDSYGTEAFF.

This clonotype came up many times. This chain joins TRBV7-9 and TRBJ2-2, with TRBD2 matching over 9 bases. The J segment lost 7 bases and the V segment lost 6 bases, leaving 9 bases of the junction unmatched. The CDR3 sequence is 15 residues long. Germline loops: CDR1 SEHNR, CDR2 FQNEAQ (reference sequence). CDR3 protein: CASRLAGGPNGELFF. The CDR3 region has the DNA TGTGCCAGCAGACTCGCGGGGGGGCCGAACGGGGAGCTGTTTTTT.

Many counts were recorded for this clonotype. V is TRBV29-1 and J is TRBJ2-5, with D tentatively TRBD1 (6 bases). Between the trimmed V and J ends, which lost 6 bases and 2 bases, there was a span of 13 bases. This CDR3 region has 13 residues. Germline V CDR1 and CDR2: SQVTM, ANQGSEA. As DNA, the CDR3 is TGCAGCGTGGAACAGGGAATTCAAGAGACCCAGTACTTC. This encodes CSVEQGIQETQYF. The full variable domain, with the rest looked up from reference TRBV29-1 and TRBJ2-5, is SAVISQKPSRDICQRGTSLTIQCQVDSQVTMMFWYRQQPGQSLTLIATANQGSEATYESGFVIDKFPISRPNLTFSTLTVSNMSPEDSSIYLCSVEQGIQETQYFGPGTRLLVL.

Here the CDR3 reads CASSYSGSATQETQYF. The CDR3 nucleotides read TGTGCCAGCAGTTACTCCGGGTCAGCCACCCAAGAGACCCAGTACTTC. This chain links TRBV6-5 with TRBJ2-5, with no clear D. Germline V gene sequence: CDR1 MNHEY, CDR2 SVGAGI. Trimming shortened V by 0 bases and J by 1 base, and 12 bases separated the two germline ends. CDR3 length: 16 amino acids.

This clonotype has ten or more counts. The V gene is TRBV11-3, the J gene TRBJ2-7, with TRBD1 matching 7 bases. V dropped 0 bases and J dropped 3; count of bases not matched to a gene: 8. From germline, CDR1 is SGHNT and CDR2 YENEEA. This CDR3 region has 16 residues. This chain's CDR3 is CASSLDHGDRRYEQYF. The CDR3 nucleotides are TGTGCCAGCAGCTTAGATCATGGGGACAGACGCTACGAGCAGTACTTC.

The V gene is TRBV6-1, the J gene TRBJ1-2; 7 bases line up with TRBD1. V trimming: 9 bases; J trimming: 6 bases; junction bases outside the gene matches: 13. The germline gives CDR1 MNHNS, CDR2 SASEGT. This CDR3 is 14 amino acids long. The chain's CDR3 is CASRNWTGPDGYTF. The CDR3 nucleotides are TGTGCCAGTAGAAATTGGACAGGTCCGGATGGCTACACCTTC.

V is TRBV5-1 and J is TRBJ1-3, with D tentatively TRBD1 (5 bases). This CDR3 contains 17 residues. V lost 0 bases and J 0 bases, leaving 13 bases between the germline ends. Germline CDR1 SGHRS, CDR2 YFSETQ. For the CDR3, the DNA is TGCGCCAGCAGCTTGGCTGGGACCCAACTCTCTGGAAACACCATATATTTT. It is translated as CASSLAGTQLSGNTIYF.

This clonotype was found a few times. This may come from a read error, since a much larger clone is one base off. Likely a read error: the CDR3 ends without its conserved phenylalanine or tryptophan. The V gene is TRBV7-9, the J gene TRBJ1-6; tentatively, D is TRBD1 (5 bases). This CDR3 has 16 residues. The V and J ends lost 5 bases and 10 bases respectively, with 21 bases between them. Germline V lookup: CDR1 SEHNR, CDR2 FQNEAQ (reference sequence). This chain's CDR3 is CASSTVGTGGKSPLHL. CDR3 nucleotide sequence: TGTGCCAGCAGCACCGTCGGGACCGGAGGAAAGTCACCCCTCCACCTT.

The sample holds many counts of this clonotype. This chain's CDR3 is CASRKTGRNTEAFF. For the CDR3, the DNA is TGTGCCAGCAGAAAGACAGGACGGAACACTGAAGCTTTCTTT. The chain has TRBV2 and TRBJ1-1; D might be TRBD1 (6 bases). Germline V gives CDR1 SNHLY, CDR2 FYNNEI. CDR3 length: 14 amino acids. Trimming took off 6 bases at V and 1 base at J, with 12 bases between the two ends.

A remark on this clonotype: Just one base apart from a much larger clone, this may be a read error. This sequence joins TRBV5-6 and TRBJ1-2; 10 bases map to TRBD1. V dropped 4 bases and J dropped 2; count of bases not matched to a gene: 2. The germline V gene has CDR1 SGHDT and CDR2 YYEEEE. The CDR3 spans 14 residues. The CDR3 DNA sequence: TGTGCCAGCAGCGGGGGACAGGGGAACTATGGCTACACCTTC. It encodes CASSGGQGNYGYTF.

This clonotype has a count of ten or more. The chain couples TRBV19 to TRBJ1-6, with D possibly being TRBD1 (5 bases). V gave up 3 bases and J gave up 9 bases, with 9 bases separating them. The CDR3 spans 13 residues. CDR1 is LNHDA and CDR2 is SQIVND in the germline V gene (reference sequence). The CDR3 DNA sequence: TGTGCCAGTAGTATTCAGGGATCTTCACCCCTCCACTTT. It specifies CASSIQGSSPLHF.

At least ten counts were recorded for this clonotype. The chain is built from TRBV6-1 and TRBJ1-1, with D maybe TRBD1 (6 bases). Between the trimmed V and J ends, which lost 5 bases and 11 bases, there was a span of 21 bases. In germline, CDR1 is MNHNS, CDR2 SASEGT. CDR3 length equals 14 residues. The CDR3, as DNA: TGTGCCAGCAGTCGCGATGGTCCCGCGAGGGGGGCTTTCTTT. Translating gives CASSRDGPARGAFF.

This clonotype was observed many times. The CDR3 spells CASSPPGQLNTEAFF. CDR3 DNA: TGTGCCAGCAGTCCCCCGGGGCAGCTGAACACTGAAGCTTTCTTT. The chain is built from TRBV28 and TRBJ1-1; perhaps TRBD1 as D (5 bases). The V end lost 5 bases, the J end lost 0 bases, and 13 bases lay between the germline ends. The CDR3 runs to 15 residues. Germline V CDR1 and CDR2: MDHEN, SYDVKM.

This clonotype was seen only a few times. The rearrangement uses TRBV20-1 and TRBJ2-2; 8 positions match TRBD2. CDR1 is DFQATT, CDR2 SNEGSKA, per germline (reference sequence). This CDR3 is 14 amino acids long. V lost 4 bases to trimming and J lost 4 bases; unmatched junction nucleotides: 5. CDR3 protein: CSAMAGGRTGELFF. Written as DNA, the CDR3 is TGCAGTGCTATGGCGGGGGGACGCACCGGGGAGCTGTTTTTT.

The J gene is TRBJ2-1, the V gene TRBV11-3; 13 nucleotides agree with TRBD2. This CDR3 has 16 amino acids. The V gene end was trimmed by 5 bases and the J gene end by 6 bases; junction bases not matched to a gene: 7. Germline V gene lookup returns CDR1 SGHNT and CDR2 YENEEA. CDR3 in amino acids: CASSPQGLAGFNEQFF. CDR3 DNA: TGTGCCAGCAGCCCACAGGGACTAGCGGGATTCAATGAGCAGTTCTTC.

The chain carries TRBV5-5 and TRBJ1-6, with TRBD1 matching 7 bases. Per the germline V gene, CDR1 is SGHKS and CDR2 is YYEKEE (reference sequence). This CDR3 is 18 amino acids long. The V segment lost 1 base and the J segment 0 bases; nucleotides outside the gene matches: 7. CDR3 DNA: TGTGCCAGCAGCTTGAACAGGGGAGGAAACTCCTATAATTCACCCCTCCACTTT. Translating gives CASSLNRGGNSYNSPLHF.

In this sample, this clonotype turned up many times. This chain connects TRBV29-1 to TRBJ1-2; 7 nucleotides align to TRBD1. The junction had 6 bases not matched to a gene; V was cut back by 5 bases and J by 9 bases. Germline V CDR1 and CDR2: SQVTM, ANQGSEA. The CDR3 contains 11 residues. The CDR3 DNA sequence: TGCAGCGTTCCAGGGGGATTTAGCTACACCTTC. Encoded protein: CSVPGGFSYTF.